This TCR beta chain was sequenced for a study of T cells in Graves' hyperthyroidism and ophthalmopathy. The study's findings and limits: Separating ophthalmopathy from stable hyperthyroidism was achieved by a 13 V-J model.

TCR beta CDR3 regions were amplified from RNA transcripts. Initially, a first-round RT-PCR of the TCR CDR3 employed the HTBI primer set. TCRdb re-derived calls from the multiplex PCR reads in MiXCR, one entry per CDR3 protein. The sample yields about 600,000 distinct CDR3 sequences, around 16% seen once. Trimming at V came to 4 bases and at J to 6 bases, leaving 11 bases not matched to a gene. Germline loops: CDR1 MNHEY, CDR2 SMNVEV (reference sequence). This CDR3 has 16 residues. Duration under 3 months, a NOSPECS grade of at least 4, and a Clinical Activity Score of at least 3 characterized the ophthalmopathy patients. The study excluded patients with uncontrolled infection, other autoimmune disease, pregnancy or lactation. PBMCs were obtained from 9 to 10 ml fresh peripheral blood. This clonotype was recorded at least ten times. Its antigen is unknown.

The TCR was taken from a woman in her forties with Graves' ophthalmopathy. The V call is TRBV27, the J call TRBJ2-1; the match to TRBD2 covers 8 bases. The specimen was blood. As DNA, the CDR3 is TGTGCCAGCAGTTCGACCGGGACTAGACAAACCAATGAGCAGTTCTTC. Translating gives CASSSTGTRQTNEQFF.